Below are 2 T cell receptor beta chains sequenced from a single sample in a study of STAT5B mutations in CD4+ large granular lymphocyte leukemia. Repertoires were generated with immunoSEQ multiplex PCR, while TCRdb's copy carries only in-frame clones and drops some. Of about 45,000 clones listed, 65% to 90% are singletons. The material sequenced was CD4+ T cells from blood buffy coats. The receptors shown here come from a human donor in good health.

J is TRBJ2-2 and V is TRBV7-3; D unclear. CDR3 length: 14 residues. Germline V gives CDR1 SGHTA, CDR2 FQGTGA. The V end was cut by 7 bases, the J end by 4 bases, with 13 bases between. The CDR3 here is CASMFWIGTGELFF. CDR3 nucleotide sequence: TGTGCCAGCATGTTTTGGATCGGCACCGGGGAGCTGTTTTTT. Full variable domain (remainder filled in from reference TRBV7-3 and TRBJ2-2): GAGVSQTPSNKVTEKGKYVELRCDPISGHTALYWYRQSLGQGPEFLIYFQGTGAADDSGLPNDRFFAVRPEGSVSTLKIQRTERGDSAVYLCASMFWIGTGELFFGEGSRLTVL.

V and J are TRBV25-1 and TRBJ2-1; D unclear. Trimming took off 10 bases at V and 0 bases at J, with 13 bases between the two ends. The V gene's germline CDR1 is MGHDK and CDR2 SYGVNS. The CDR3 runs 14 residues. CDR3 residues: CATRWGSSYNEQFF. For the CDR3, the DNA is TGTGCCACTCGCTGGGGAAGCTCCTACAATGAGCAGTTCTTC.